Listed here is a single T cell receptor (beta chain). These data belong to a study of regulatory T cells in long-lasting Graves disease. The V gene's germline CDR1 is MNHNY and CDR2 SVGAGI (reference sequence). The CDR3 length is 14 residues. The ends were cut back, 0 bases at V and 6 bases at J, with 12 bases in the middle. The time point was: persistent/refractory GD, antithyroid drugs over 5 years with positive TRAb. The TCR library was made from RNA extracted from PBMCs. Sequencing libraries for TCR beta were prepared with iRepertoire HTBI primers and Arm-PCR of CDR3 regions. TCRdb independently ran MiXCR on the multiplex PCR reads; one entry per CDR3 protein. The sample shows roughly 490,000 distinct CDR3 sequences, around a fifth of them seen only once.

This TCR was sampled from a female donor with Graves disease. Sequences were derived from peripheral blood mononuclear cells (PBMCs), sampled when the disease was refractory, from a patient treated with antithyroid drugs. The chain employs TRBV6-6 and TRBJ2-7; D not resolved. This CDR3 is CASSYSRTIREQYF. For the CDR3, the DNA is TGTGCCAGCAGTTACTCGAGGACGATTCGCGAGCAGTACTTC.